The 14 T cell receptor beta chains given below trace back to one sample, sequenced in a study of T cell repertoires in cytomegalovirus infection (dated by TCRdb to about 2019). The sequencer was an Illumina HiSeq 1500. The raw public reads went through TCRdb reprocessing: fastp at Q25, MiXCR clone calling, in-frame beta chains kept. Every distinct CDR3 protein forms one entry, paired with its most common genes and DNA. This sample is represented by around 260,000 distinct CDR3 sequences; 9.1% of them were singletons. Clones ranked in the top ten supply around 16% of the sample. Sequenced: PBMCs. These receptors were collected from a human donor in good health (CMV status not recorded). Some clones in this sample may be carry-over from other donors' samples.

In this sample, this clonotype turned up a few times. The J gene is TRBJ2-7, the V gene TRBV28; 8 nucleotides agree with TRBD1. This CDR3 contains 14 residues. The trim removed 7 bases at V and 5 bases at J, leaving 10 bases unmatched. CDR1 and CDR2 (germline): MDHEN, SYDVKM. The CDR3 spells CASIPTGARNEQYF. CDR3 DNA sequence: TGTGCCAGCATCCCGACAGGGGCTAGGAACGAGCAGTACTTC.

This clonotype has a count of ten or more. The chain uses TRBV11-2 and TRBJ1-1; D is possibly TRBD1 (5 bases). Per the germline V gene, CDR1 is SGHAT and CDR2 is FQNNGV. V was trimmed by 4 bases and J by 3 bases, leaving 15 bases between them. This CDR3 region has 15 residues. The CDR3: CASSSKDRGDTEAFF. CDR3 coding DNA: TGTGCCAGCAGCTCAAAAGACAGAGGGGACACTGAAGCTTTCTTT.

This clonotype appeared once. The gene calls are TRBV28 and TRBJ2-7; 9 nucleotides match TRBD1. Germline trimming cut 5 bases from V and 3 bases from J; bases unmatched to any gene: 8. Germline CDR1 MDHEN, CDR2 SYDVKM. The CDR3 runs to 15 residues. The CDR3 DNA sequence: TGTGCCAGCAGTACTCCCGAGACAGGGGGCTACGAGCAGTACTTC. It yields the protein CASSTPETGGYEQYF.

This clonotype was picked up many times. The chain uses TRBV4-1 and TRBJ1-2, with D possibly being TRBD1 (5 bases). Germline lookup yields CDR1 MGHRA and CDR2 YSYEKL. The V end was cut by 0 bases, the J end by 6 bases, with 17 bases between. The CDR3 extends over 16 amino acids. CDR3 sequence reads: CASSQDASSGSHGYTF. CDR3 in DNA: TGCGCCAGCAGCCAAGATGCCTCGTCAGGGAGTCATGGCTACACCTTC.

The chain recombines TRBV20-1 with TRBJ2-1; 10 bases match TRBD1. Looked up from germline, CDR1 is DFQATT and CDR2 is SNEGSKA (reference sequence). Trimming removed 3 bases from V and 2 bases from J; junction bases left unmatched: 1. The CDR3 extends over 14 amino acids. CDR3 DNA: TGCAGTGCTAGTGGACAGGGGGCCTACAATGAGCAGTTCTTC. Translation: CSASGQGAYNEQFF.

This clonotype was seen repeatedly, ten times or more. The DNA of the CDR3 is TGTGCCAGCAGCTTTCAGCCAGGCCGACCGACCTACGAGCAGTACTTC. This translates into CASSFQPGRPTYEQYF. V is TRBV11-2 and J is TRBJ2-7; D is unresolved. The germline CDR1 and CDR2 sequences are SGHAT and FQNNGV. The CDR3 totals 16 residues. Between the trimmed V and J ends, which lost 3 bases and 2 bases, there was a span of 17 bases.

This clonotype has at least ten counts. The chain is built from TRBV7-6 and TRBJ2-1; 7 positions match TRBD2. V was clipped by 10 bases and J by 5 bases; unmatched bases: 14. Germline V CDR1 and CDR2: SGHVS, FNYEAQ. The CDR3 spans 15 residues. CDR3 protein: CATPPTGGGDNEQFF. The CDR3 DNA is TGTGCCACCCCGCCTACGGGAGGTGGGGACAATGAGCAGTTCTTC.

In this sample, this clonotype turned up many times. V usage is TRBV7-9 and J usage is TRBJ1-1, with D unclear. Trimming took 2 bases from V and 2 from J, leaving 15 bases between them. The germline CDR1 and CDR2 sequences are SEHNR and FQNEAQ (reference sequence). The CDR3 runs 16 residues. CDR3 protein: CASSLRPEGGNTEAFF. CDR3 nucleotide sequence: TGTGCCAGCAGCTTAAGGCCAGAGGGTGGAAACACTGAAGCTTTCTTT.

The sample holds many counts of this clonotype. The chain couples TRBV7-2 to TRBJ2-1, with D hard to call. The CDR3 covers 14 residues. V was clipped by 1 base and J by 3 bases, with 7 bases between them. Germline assignment: CDR1 SGHTA and CDR2 FQGNSA. The CDR3 spells CASSLGASYNEQFF. The DNA for the CDR3 is TGTGCCAGCAGCTTAGGCGCAAGCTACAATGAGCAGTTCTTC. Based on the CDR3 plus reference TRBV7-2 and TRBJ2-1, the full variable domain is GAGVSQSPSNKVTEKGKDVELRCDPISGHTALYWYRQSLGQGLEFLIYFQGNSAPDKSGLPSDRFSAERTGGSVSTLTIQRTQQEDSAVYLCASSLGASYNEQFFGPGTRLTVL.

This clonotype was seen a handful of times. The CDR3 sequence: CASSRRQDSSYEQYF. The CDR3 DNA follows: TGTGCCAGCAGTCGACGACAGGATAGCTCCTACGAGCAGTACTTC. This sequence joins TRBV27 and TRBJ2-7; D is perhaps TRBD1 (6 bases). V lost 5 bases and J 0 bases, leaving 14 bases between the germline ends. The CDR3 is 15 residues long. Germline V gives CDR1 MNHEY, CDR2 SMNVEV (reference sequence).

The sample holds many counts of this clonotype. The chain carries TRBV7-2 and TRBJ1-1; no definite D call. Trimming removed 3 bases at V and 4 bases at J, with 9 bases between. The V gene's germline CDR1 is SGHTA and CDR2 FQGNSA. The CDR3 is 13 amino acids. Here the CDR3 reads CASSFKEGTEAFF. The CDR3 nucleotides read TGTGCCAGCAGCTTTAAGGAAGGCACTGAAGCTTTCTTT. Supplemented by reference TRBV7-2 and TRBJ1-1, the full variable domain reads GAGVSQSPSNKVTEKGKDVELRCDPISGHTALYWYRQSLGQGLEFLIYFQGNSAPDKSGLPSDRFSAERTGGSVSTLTIQRTQQEDSAVYLCASSFKEGTEAFFGQGTRLTVV.

This clonotype was observed many times. The gene calls are TRBV5-4 and TRBJ1-1; 7 bases align to TRBD1. CDR1 SGHNT and CDR2 YYREEE come from the germline V gene (reference sequence). The V and J ends lost 3 bases and 5 bases, in that order; junction bases with no gene match: 4. This CDR3 spans 13 amino acids. In DNA form, the CDR3 reads TGTGCCAGCAGCTGGGACAGCCGAACTGAAGCTTTCTTT. Its translation is CASSWDSRTEAFF.

This clonotype was seen repeatedly, ten times or more. The chain combines TRBV7-2 with TRBJ2-7; D uncertain. The CDR3 has 15 residues. V lost 1 base and J 7 bases, leaving 17 bases between the germline ends. CDR1 is SGHTA and CDR2 is FQGNSA in the germline V gene. For the CDR3, the DNA is TGTGCCAGCAGCTTAGTACTATCCCCCTCGCGGGAGCAGTACTTC. Protein product: CASSLVLSPSREQYF.

The sample holds many counts of this clonotype. This sequence joins TRBV12-3 or TRBV12-4 and TRBJ1-6, with 7 nucleotides matching TRBD1. V trimming: 6 bases; J trimming: 8 bases; junction bases outside the gene matches: 7. This CDR3 has 14 residues. CDR3 DNA: TGTGCCAGCAGGCGCAGGGGGGGGTATTCACCCCTCCACTTT. It encodes CASRRRGGYSPLHF.